This T cell receptor (beta chain) is drawn from a study of human T cells and chemical hapten exposure. TCRdb re-derived calls from the RACE reads in MiXCR, one entry per CDR3 protein. The sample holds around 56,000 distinct CDR3 sequences, 8% to 10% seen once. This CDR3 spans 15 amino acids. The germline V gene has CDR1 MNHNS and CDR2 SASEGT. Deletions cut 3 bases from V and 5 bases from J, with 16 bases between. This clonotype was picked up many times. The sample's time point: pre-sensitization, week 0. The sample's treatment: therapeutic diphenylcyclopropenone sensitization with weekly scalp DPC. The template was total RNA from unfractionated whole blood.

The sample in question was whole blood, obtained in connection with sensitization to the hapten diphenylcyclopropenone (DPC). The TCR comes from a man aged 35-49 years with alopecia areata. Some clones in this sample may be carry-over from other donors' samples. The rearrangement links TRBV6-1 to TRBJ1-1; possible D gene TRBD1, 5 bases. CDR3 loop: CASSEDGGSRTEAFF. CDR3 nucleotide sequence: TGTGCCAGCAGTGAGGACGGGGGGTCCAGGACTGAAGCTTTCTTT.